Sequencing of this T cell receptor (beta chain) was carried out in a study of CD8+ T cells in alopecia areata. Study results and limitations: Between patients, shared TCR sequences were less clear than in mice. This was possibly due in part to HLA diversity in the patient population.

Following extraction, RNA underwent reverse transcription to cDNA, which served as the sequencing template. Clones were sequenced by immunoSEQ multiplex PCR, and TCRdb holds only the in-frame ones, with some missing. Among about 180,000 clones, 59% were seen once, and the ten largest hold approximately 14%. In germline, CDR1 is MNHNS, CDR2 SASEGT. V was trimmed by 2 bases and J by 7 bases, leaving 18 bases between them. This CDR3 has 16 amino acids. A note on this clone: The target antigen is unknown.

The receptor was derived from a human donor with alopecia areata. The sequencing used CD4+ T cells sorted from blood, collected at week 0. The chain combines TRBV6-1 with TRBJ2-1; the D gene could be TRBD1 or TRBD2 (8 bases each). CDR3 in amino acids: CASSEMRTGTRNEQFF. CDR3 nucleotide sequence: TGTGCCAGCAGTGAAATGAGGACAGGGACTAGGAATGAGCAGTTCTTC.